This T cell receptor beta chain was retrieved from a study of beta chain features in type 1 diabetes. Study-wide results and limits: Cells with high TCR expression could be over-represented by cDNA sequencing.

The CDR3 spans 13 residues. Deletions cut 2 bases from V and 2 bases from J, with 6 bases between. The germline gives CDR1 MNHEY, CDR2 SVGAGI. Expressed TCRB transcripts were sequenced because the isolated RNA had all been reverse transcribed beforehand. TCRdb's table, derived via immunoSEQ multiplex PCR, lists solely in-frame clones and lacks some. The sample records about 140,000 clones, about a tenth being singletons. Worth noting for this clone: The antigen is not known.

This TCR was recovered from a woman in her thirties or forties in good health. The sequencing sample was made of central memory CD4+ T cells from blood. This chain links TRBV6-5 with TRBJ2-5, with D unclear. CDR3 sequence: CASSYLLQETQYF. Here the CDR3 DNA reads TGTGCCAGCAGTTACCTATTACAAGAGACCCAGTACTTC.